The T cell receptor (beta chain) under discussion was sequenced for a study of T cells after yellow fever vaccination. TCR cDNA was made by 5'RACE template switching, adding a universal primer site and UMIs. In TCRdb, the 5' RACE reads were re-called with MiXCR into one record per CDR3 protein. The table shows hundreds of thousands of distinct CDR3 sequences, with 12% occurring only once. Study-wide results and caveats: Clonotypes shared by both compartments, CD4 and CD8, made up a small share.

The CDR3 length is 14 residues. The V and J ends lost 3 bases and 7 bases, in that order; junction bases with no gene match: 7. From germline, CDR1 is GTSNPN and CDR2 SVGIG (reference sequence). About this clonotype: Its antigen is currently unknown.

The chain has TRBV30 and TRBJ2-5; 11 bases line up with TRBD1. This TCR came from a man aged 30 to 39 who received the YFV17D yellow fever vaccine. The sequences come from PBMCs, collected on the day of the yellow fever booster vaccination. In DNA, the CDR3 is TGTGCCTGGAGCCCAGGACAGGGGGCCGGGACCCAGTACTTC. Translating it yields CAWSPGQGAGTQYF.